A single sample gave rise to the 3 T cell receptor beta chains below, sequenced in a study of cytomegalovirus exposure and HLA in healthy donors. Vbeta (60) and Jbeta (13) primers were used in the PCR. Data came from immunoSEQ multiplex PCR; TCRdb stores just in-frame clones and leaves some out. The sample shows around 93,000 clones, less than 80% of them seen only once. Sequenced material: PBMCs. The receptors were sampled from a woman between 40 and 55 years old in good health and CMV-seronegative.

This sequence joins TRBV19 and TRBJ2-1, with a possible D match to TRBD1 (5 bases). Germline-derived CDR1 and CDR2 are LNHDA and SQIVND (reference sequence). Trimming pared 8 bases from V and 2 bases from J, leaving 7 bases between. This CDR3 is 12 amino acids long. This CDR3 reads CASQGPYNEQFF. The CDR3 DNA reads TGTGCCAGTCAGGGCCCCTACAATGAGCAGTTCTTC.

A single count supports this clone. The gene calls are TRBV5-8 and TRBJ2-2, with 8 bases fitting TRBD1. V gave up 1 base and J gave up 2 bases; unmatched junction bases: 1. This CDR3 contains 15 residues. CDR1 and CDR2 (germline): SGHTS, YDEGEE. The CDR3 region is CASSLTGGNTGELFF. In nucleotides, the CDR3 is TGTGCCAGCAGCTTGACAGGGGGTAACACCGGGGAGCTGTTTTTT. Combining the CDR3 with reference TRBV5-8 and TRBJ2-2 gives the whole variable domain EAGVTQSPTHLIKTRGQQATLRCSPISGHTSVYWYQQALGLGLQFLLWYDEGEERNRGNFPPRFSGRQFPNYSSELNVNALELEDSALYLCASSLTGGNTGELFFGEGSRLTVL.

This chain joins TRBV27 and TRBJ2-6, with a weak D call TRBD2 (6 bases). V was trimmed by 3 bases and J by 13 bases, leaving 10 bases between them. The germline V gene has CDR1 MNHEY and CDR2 SMNVEV (reference sequence). The CDR3 covers 12 residues. The CDR3 DNA reads as TGTGCCAGCAGTTTTTCGGGGAGGGTCCTGACTTTC. This gives the protein CASSFSGRVLTF.